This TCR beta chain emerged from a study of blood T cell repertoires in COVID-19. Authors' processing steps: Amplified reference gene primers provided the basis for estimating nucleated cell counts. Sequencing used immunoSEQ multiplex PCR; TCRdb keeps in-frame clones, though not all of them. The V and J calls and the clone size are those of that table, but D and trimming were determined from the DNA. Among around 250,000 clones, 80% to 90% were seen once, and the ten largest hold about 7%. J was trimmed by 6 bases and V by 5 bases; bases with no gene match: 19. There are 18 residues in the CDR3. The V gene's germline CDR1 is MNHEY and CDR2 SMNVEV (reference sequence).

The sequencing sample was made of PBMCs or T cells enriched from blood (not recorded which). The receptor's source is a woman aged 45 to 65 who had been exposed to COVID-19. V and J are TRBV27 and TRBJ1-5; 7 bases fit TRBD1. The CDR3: CASSSSTGWGIWAQPQHF. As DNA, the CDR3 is TGTGCCAGCAGTAGTTCGACAGGGTGGGGAATTTGGGCTCAGCCCCAGCATTTT.